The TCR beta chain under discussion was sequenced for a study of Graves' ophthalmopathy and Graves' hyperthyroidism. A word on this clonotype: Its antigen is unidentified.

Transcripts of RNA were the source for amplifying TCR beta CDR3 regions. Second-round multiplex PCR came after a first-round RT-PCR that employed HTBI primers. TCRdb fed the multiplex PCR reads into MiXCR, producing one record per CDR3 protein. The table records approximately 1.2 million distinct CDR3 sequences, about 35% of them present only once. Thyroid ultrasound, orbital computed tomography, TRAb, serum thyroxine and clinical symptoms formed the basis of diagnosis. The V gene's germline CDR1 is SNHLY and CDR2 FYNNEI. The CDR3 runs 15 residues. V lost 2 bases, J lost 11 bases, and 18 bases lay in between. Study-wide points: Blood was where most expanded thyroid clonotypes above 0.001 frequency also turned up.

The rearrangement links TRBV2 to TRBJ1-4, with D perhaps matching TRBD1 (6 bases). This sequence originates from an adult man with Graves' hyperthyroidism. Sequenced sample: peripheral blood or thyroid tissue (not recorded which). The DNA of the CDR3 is TGTGCCAGCAGTGAAAGGGCCGGACAGCAAATCAAACTGTTTTTT. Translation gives CASSERAGQQIKLFF.